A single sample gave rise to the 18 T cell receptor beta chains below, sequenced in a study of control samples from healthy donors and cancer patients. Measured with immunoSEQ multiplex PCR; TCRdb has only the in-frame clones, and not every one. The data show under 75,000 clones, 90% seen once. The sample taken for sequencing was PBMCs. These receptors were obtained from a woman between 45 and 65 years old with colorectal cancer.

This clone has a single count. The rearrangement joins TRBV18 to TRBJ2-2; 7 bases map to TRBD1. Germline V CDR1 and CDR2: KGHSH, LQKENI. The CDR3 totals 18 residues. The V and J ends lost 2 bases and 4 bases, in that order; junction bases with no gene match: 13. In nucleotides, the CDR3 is TGTGCCAGCTCACCAGAGCCCCCGACAGGGAACCCCACCGGGGAGCTGTTTTTT. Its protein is CASSPEPPTGNPTGELFF.

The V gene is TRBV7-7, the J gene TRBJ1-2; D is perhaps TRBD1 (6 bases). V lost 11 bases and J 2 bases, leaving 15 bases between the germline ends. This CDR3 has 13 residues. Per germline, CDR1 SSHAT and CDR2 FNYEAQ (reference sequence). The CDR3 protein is CAFYRDENYGYTF. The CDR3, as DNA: TGTGCCTTCTACAGGGATGAAAACTATGGCTACACCTTC.

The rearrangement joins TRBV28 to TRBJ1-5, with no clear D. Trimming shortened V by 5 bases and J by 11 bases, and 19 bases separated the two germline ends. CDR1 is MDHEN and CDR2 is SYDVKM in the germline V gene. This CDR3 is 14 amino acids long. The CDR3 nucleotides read TGTGCCAGCAGTCCCGACATTGGGTACGAGTCCCAGCATTTT. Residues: CASSPDIGYESQHF.

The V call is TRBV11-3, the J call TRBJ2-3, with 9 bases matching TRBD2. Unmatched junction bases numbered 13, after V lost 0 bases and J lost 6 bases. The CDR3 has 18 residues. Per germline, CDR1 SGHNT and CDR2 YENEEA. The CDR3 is CASSLEGGGASILDTQYF. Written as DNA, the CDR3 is TGTGCCAGCAGCTTAGAGGGCGGGGGGGCTTCCATTTTGGATACGCAGTATTTT. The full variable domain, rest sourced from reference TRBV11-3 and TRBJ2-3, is EAGVVQSPRYKIIEKKQPVAFWCNPISGHNTLYWYLQNLGQGPELLIRYENEEAVDDSQLPKDRFSAERLKGVDSTLKIQPAELGDSAVYLCASSLEGGGASILDTQYFGPGTRLTVL.

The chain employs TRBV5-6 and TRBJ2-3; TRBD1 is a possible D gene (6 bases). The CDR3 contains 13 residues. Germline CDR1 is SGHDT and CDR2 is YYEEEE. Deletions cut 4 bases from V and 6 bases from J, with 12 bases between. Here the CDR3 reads CASSLQGYDTQYF. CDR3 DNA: TGTGCCAGCAGCCTCCAGGGGTACGATACGCAGTATTTT.

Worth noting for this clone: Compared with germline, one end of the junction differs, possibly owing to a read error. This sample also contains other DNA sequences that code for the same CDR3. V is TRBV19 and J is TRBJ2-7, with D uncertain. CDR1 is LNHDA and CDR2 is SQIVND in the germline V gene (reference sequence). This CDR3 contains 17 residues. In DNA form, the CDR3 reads TGTGCCAGTGGAGTGGGCTTAGGCCCTCCGGGCTCCTATGAGCAGTACTTC. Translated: CASGVGLGPPGSYEQYF.

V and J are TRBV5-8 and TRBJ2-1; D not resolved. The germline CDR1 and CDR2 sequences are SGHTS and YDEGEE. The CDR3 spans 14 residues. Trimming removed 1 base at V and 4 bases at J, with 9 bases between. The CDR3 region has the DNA TGTGCCAGCAGCTTGAGTGGCGGATACAATGAGCAGTTCTTC. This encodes CASSLSGGYNEQFF.

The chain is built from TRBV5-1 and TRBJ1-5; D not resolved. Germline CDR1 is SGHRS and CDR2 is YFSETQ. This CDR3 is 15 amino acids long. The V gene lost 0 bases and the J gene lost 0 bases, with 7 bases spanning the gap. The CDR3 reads CASSLDAYSNQPQHF. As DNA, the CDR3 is TGCGCCAGCAGCTTGGACGCATATAGCAATCAGCCCCAGCATTTT.

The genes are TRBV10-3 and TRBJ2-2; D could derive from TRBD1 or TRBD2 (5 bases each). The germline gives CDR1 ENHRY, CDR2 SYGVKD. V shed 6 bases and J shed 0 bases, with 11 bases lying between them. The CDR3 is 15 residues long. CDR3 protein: CAISSGTANTGELFF. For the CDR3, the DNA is TGTGCCATCAGCTCCGGGACCGCGAACACCGGGGAGCTGTTTTTT.

The CDR3 loop is CASSYRLYGYTF. In DNA, the CDR3 is TGTGCCAGCAGTTACCGCCTATATGGCTACACCTTC. The gene calls are TRBV12-3 or TRBV12-4 and TRBJ1-2, with no clear D. V was shortened by 4 bases and J by 5 bases, with 8 bases between the two germline ends. The length of the CDR3 is 12 residues.

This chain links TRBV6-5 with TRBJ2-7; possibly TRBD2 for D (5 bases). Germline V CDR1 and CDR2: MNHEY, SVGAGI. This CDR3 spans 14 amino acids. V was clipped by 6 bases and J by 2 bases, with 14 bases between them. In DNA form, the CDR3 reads TGTGCCAGCAGGGTCGGACTCTTTACCTACGAGCAGTACTTC. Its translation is CASRVGLFTYEQYF.

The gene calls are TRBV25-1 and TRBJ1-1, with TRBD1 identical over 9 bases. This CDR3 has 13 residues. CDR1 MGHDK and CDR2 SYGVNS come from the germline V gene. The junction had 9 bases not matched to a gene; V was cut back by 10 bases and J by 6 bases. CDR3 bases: TGTGCCACCGCACAGGGGGCGCCCGCTGAAGCTTTCTTT. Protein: CATAQGAPAEAFF.

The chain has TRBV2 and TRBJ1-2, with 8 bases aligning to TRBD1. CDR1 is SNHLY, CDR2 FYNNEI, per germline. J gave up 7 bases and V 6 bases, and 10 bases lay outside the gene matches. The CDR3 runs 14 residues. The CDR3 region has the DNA TGTGCCAGCAGCGGGGACAGGACCCCTGGTGGCTACACCTTC. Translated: CASSGDRTPGGYTF.

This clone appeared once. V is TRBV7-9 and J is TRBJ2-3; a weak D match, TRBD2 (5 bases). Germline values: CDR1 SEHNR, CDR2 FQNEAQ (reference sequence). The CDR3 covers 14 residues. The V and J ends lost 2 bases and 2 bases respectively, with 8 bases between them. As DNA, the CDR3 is TGTGCCAGCAGCTTAAGCCGGGACACAGATACGCAGTATTTT. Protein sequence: CASSLSRDTDTQYF.

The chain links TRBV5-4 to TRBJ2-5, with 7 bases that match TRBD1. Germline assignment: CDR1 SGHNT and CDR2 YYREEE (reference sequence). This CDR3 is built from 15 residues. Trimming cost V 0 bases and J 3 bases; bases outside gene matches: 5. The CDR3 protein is CASSLAGQFEETQYF. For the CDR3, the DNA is TGTGCCAGCAGCTTGGCGGGACAGTTCGAAGAGACCCAGTACTTC.

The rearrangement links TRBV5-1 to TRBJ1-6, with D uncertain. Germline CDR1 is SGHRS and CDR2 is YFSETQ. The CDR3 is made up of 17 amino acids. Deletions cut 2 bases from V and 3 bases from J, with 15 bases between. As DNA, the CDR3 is TGCGCCAGCAGCTTAGATCCAGGCGCCCTCTATAATTCACCCCTCCACTTT. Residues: CASSLDPGALYNSPLHF.

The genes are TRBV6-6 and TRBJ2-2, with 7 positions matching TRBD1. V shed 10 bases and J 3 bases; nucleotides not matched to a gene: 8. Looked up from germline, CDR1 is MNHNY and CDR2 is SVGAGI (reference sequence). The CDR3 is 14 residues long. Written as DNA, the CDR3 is TGTGCCACTTGGGACAGCTTCTACACCGGGGAGCTGTTTTTT. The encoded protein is CATWDSFYTGELFF.

This chain's CDR3 is CASGFSSDGSSYEQYF. In DNA, the CDR3 is TGTGCTAGTGGTTTCTCCTCGGACGGTAGCTCCTACGAGCAGTACTTC. This chain uses TRBV12-5 with TRBJ2-7, with no clear D. V lost 3 bases and J lost 0, with 15 bases in between. The CDR3 is 16 residues long. Germline loops: CDR1 LGHNT, CDR2 FRNRAP.